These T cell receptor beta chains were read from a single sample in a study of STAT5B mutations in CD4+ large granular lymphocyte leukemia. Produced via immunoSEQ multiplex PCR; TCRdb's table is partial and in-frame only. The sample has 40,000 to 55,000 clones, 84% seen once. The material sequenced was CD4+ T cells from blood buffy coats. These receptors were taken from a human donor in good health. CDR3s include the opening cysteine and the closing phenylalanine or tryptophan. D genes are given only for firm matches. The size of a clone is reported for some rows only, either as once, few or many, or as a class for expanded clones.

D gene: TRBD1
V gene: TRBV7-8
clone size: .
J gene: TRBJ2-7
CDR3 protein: CASSPDRVPHEQYF
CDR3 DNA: TGTGCCAGCAGTCCGGACAGGGTCCCCCACGAGCAGTACTTC

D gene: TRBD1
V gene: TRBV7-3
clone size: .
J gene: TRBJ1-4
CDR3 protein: CASSLISGTGLGYEKLFF
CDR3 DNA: TGTGCCAGCAGCTTAATATCCGGGACAGGGTTGGGGTATGAAAAACTGTTTTTT

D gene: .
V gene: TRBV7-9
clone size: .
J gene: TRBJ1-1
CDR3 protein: CASSFQLDKNTEAFF
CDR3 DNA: TGTGCCAGCAGCTTCCAACTAGACAAGAACACTGAAGCTTTCTTT

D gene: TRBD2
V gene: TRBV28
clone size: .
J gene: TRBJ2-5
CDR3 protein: CASRPGGGGQETQYF
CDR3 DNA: TGTGCCAGTCGCCCTGGTGGCGGGGGCCAAGAGACCCAGTACTTC

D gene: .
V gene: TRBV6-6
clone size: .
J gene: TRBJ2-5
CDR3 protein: CASSTGPQETQYF
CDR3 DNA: TGTGCCAGCAGCACGGGACCCCAAGAGACCCAGTACTTC

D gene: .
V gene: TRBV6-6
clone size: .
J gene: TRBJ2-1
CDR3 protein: CASREGDNEQFF
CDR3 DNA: TGTGCCAGCAGAGAGGGTGACAATGAGCAGTTCTTC

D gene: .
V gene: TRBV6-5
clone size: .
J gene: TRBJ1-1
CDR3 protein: CASSRGRGNTEAFF
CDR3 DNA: TGTGCCAGCAGCAGGGGTCGCGGGAACACTGAAGCTTTCTTT

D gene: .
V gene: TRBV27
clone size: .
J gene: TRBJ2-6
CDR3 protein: CASSLRNRLMTGANVLTF
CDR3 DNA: TGTGCCAGCAGTTTAAGGAACCGACTAATGACTGGGGCCAACGTCCTGACTTTC

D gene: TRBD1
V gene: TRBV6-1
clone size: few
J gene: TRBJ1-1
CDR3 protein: CASTDREGTEAFF
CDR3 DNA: TGTGCCAGCACGGACAGGGAGGGCACTGAAGCTTTCTTT

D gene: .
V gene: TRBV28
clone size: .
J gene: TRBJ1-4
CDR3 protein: CASSLTGGVEKLFF
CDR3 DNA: TGTGCCAGCAGTCTGACAGGTGGGGTCGAAAAACTGTTTTTT

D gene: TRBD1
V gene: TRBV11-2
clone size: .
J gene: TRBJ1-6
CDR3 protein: CASSLVGRQSGGSPLHF
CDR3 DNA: TGTGCCAGCAGCTTAGTGGGCAGGCAGTCAGGGGGTTCACCCCTCCACTTT

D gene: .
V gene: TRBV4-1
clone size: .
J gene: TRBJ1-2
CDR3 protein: CASSRGPAYGYTF
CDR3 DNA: TGCGCCAGCAGCCGGGGACCGGCGTATGGCTACACCTTC

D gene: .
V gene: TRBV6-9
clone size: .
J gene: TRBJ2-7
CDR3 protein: CASLQSGEQYF
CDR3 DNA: TGTGCCAGCCTCCAGTCCGGCGAGCAGTACTTC

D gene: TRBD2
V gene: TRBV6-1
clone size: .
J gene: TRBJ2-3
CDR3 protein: CASSEALAIPDTQYF
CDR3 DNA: TGTGCCAGCAGTGAAGCACTAGCGATCCCAGATACGCAGTATTTT

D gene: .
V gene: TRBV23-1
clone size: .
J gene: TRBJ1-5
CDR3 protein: CASGTGGQTPINQPQHF
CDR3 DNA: TGCGCCAGCGGGACGGGAGGGCAGACCCCAATCAATCAGCCCCAGCATTTT

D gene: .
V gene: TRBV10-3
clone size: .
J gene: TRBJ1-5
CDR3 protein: CAISAQSTNQPQHF
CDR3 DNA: TGTGCCATCAGTGCACAGTCAACGAATCAGCCCCAGCATTTT

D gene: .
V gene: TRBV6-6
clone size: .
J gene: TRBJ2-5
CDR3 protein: CASSYLSGFQETQYF
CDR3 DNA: TGTGCCAGCAGTTATTTATCAGGGTTCCAAGAGACCCAGTACTTC